The present TCR beta chain was sequenced within a study of OX40 agonist ivuxolimab in advanced cancers. Sequenced by immunoSEQ multiplex PCR; TCRdb stores in-frame clones only, minus some. The sample lists tens of thousands of clones, roughly 90% occurring once. Germline V lookup: CDR1 GTSNPN, CDR2 SVGIG (reference sequence). The CDR3 runs 15 residues. V was trimmed by 0 bases and J by 1 base, leaving 9 bases between them. The genes are TRBV30 and TRBJ2-2; a weak D match, TRBD2 (6 bases). The sequence was obtained from an adult with an advanced solid tumor such as melanoma, head and neck, liver or kidney cancer. The source material was CD4+ or CD8+ T cells sorted from blood, sampled in a trial of the OX40 agonist ivuxolimab. In nucleotides, the CDR3 is TGTGCCTGGAGTGTGGGGCGGGGGAACACCGGGGAGCTGTTTTTT. The encoded protein is CAWSVGRGNTGELFF. Combining the CDR3 with reference TRBV30 and TRBJ2-2 gives the whole variable domain SQTIHQWPATLVQPVGSPLSLECTVEGTSNPNLYWYRQAAGRGLQLLFYSVGIGQISSEVPQNLSASRPQDRQFILSSKKLLLSDSGFYLCAWSVGRGNTGELFFGEGSRLTVL.